The subject of this entry is one TCR beta chain. Trimming stripped 7 bases from V and 5 bases from J, with 18 bases between. Per germline, CDR1 MDHEN and CDR2 SYDVKM. The CDR3 sequence is 14 residues long. Method: immunoSEQ multiplex PCR; TCRdb's copy keeps in-frame clones and lacks some. This table has about 95,000 clones, over 70% appearing once. The source of the sample is a study of CD8 T cell repertoires and HIV-1 epitope variants. Turning to the study itself: Controls were a CMV, EBV and flu peptide pool, Ebola AY9 negative control, and no-peptide well.

This chain joins TRBV28 and TRBJ2-7, with D perhaps TRBD1 (5 bases). The receptor was isolated from a male donor with HIV. The specimen sequenced was uncultured baseline CD8+ T cells from peripheral blood mononuclear cells (PBMCs). DNA for the CDR3: TGTGCCAGCAAGGATCCGGCAGGGAACGACGAGCAGTACTTC. The encoded protein is CASKDPAGNDEQYF.